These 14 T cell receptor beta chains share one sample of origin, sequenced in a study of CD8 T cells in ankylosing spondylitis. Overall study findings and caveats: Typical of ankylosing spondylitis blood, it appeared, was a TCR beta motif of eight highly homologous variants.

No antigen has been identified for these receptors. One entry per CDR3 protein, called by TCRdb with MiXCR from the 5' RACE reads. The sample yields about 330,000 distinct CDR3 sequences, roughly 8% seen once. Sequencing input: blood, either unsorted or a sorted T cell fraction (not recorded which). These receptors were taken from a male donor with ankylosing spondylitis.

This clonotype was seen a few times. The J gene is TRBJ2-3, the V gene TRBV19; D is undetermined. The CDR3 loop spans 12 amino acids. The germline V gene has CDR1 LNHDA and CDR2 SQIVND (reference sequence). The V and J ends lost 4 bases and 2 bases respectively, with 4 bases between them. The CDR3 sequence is CASSTNTDTQYF. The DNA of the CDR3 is TGTGCCAGTAGTACGAACACAGATACGCAGTATTTT.

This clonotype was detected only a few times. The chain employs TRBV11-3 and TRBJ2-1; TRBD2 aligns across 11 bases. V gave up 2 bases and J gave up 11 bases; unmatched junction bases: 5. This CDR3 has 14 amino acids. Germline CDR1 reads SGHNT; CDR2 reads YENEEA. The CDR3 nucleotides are TGTGCCAGCAGCTTATGGTTAGCGGGAGGGAAGCAGTTCTTC. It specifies CASSLWLAGGKQFF.

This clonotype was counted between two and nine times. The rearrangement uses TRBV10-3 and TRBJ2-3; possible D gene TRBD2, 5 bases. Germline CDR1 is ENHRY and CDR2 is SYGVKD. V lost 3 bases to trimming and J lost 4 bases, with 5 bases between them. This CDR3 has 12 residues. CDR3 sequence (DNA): TGTGCCATCAGTGACGGGGCAGATACGCAGTATTTT. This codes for CAISDGADTQYF.

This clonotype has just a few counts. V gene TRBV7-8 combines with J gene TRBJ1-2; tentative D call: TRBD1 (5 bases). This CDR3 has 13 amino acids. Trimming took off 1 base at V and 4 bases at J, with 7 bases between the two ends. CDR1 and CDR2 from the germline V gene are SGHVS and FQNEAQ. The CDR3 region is CASSLVDSYGYTF. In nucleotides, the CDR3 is TGTGCCAGCAGCTTAGTTGACAGCTATGGCTACACCTTC. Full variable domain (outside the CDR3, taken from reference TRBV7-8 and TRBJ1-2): GAGVSQSPRYKVAKRGQDVALRCDPISGHVSLFWYQQALGQGPEFLTYFQNEAQLDKSGLPSDRFFAERPEGSVSTLKIQRTQQEDSAVYLCASSLVDSYGYTFGSGTRLTVV.

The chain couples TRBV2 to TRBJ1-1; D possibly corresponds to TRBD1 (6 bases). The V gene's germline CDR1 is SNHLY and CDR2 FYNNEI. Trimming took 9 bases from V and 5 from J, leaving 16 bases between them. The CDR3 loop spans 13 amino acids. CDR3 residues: CASHRTQGTEAFF. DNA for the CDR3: TGTGCCAGTCACAGGACCCAGGGGACTGAAGCTTTCTTT. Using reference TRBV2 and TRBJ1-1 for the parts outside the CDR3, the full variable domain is EPEVTQTPSHQVTQMGQEVILRCVPISNHLYFYWYRQILGQKVEFLVSFYNNEISEKSEIFDDQFSVERPDGSNFTLKIRSTKLEDSAMYFCASHRTQGTEAFFGQGTRLTVV.

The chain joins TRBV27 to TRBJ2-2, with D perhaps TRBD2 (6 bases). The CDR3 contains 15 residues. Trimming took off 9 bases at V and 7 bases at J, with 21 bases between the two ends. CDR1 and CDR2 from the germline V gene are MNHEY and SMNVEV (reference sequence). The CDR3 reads CASKRAYGPYGELFF. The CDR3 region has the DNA TGTGCCAGTAAGCGGGCTTACGGGCCTTACGGGGAGCTGTTTTTT.

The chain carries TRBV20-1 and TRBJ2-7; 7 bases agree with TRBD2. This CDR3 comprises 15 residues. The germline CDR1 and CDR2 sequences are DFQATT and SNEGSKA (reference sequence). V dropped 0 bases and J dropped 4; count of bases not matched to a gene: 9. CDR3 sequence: CSARDPSGGVYEQYF. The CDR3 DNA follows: TGCAGTGCTAGAGATCCTTCGGGAGGAGTTTACGAGCAGTACTTC.

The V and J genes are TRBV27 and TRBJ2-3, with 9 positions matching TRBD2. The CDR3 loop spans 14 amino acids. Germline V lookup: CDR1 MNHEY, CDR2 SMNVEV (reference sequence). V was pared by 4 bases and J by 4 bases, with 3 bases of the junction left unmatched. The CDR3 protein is CASSYVAGADTQYF. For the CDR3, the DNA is TGTGCCAGCAGTTATGTAGCGGGAGCAGATACGCAGTATTTT.

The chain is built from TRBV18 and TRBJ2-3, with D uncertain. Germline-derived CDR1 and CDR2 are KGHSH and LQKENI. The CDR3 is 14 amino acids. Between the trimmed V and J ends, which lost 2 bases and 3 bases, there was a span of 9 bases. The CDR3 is CASSPGRETDTQYF. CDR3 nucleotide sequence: TGTGCCAGCTCACCAGGAAGGGAAACAGATACGCAGTATTTT.

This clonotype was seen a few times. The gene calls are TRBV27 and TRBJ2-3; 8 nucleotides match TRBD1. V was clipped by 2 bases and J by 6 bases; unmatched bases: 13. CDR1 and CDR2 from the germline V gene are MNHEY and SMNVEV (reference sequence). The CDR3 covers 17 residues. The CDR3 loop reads CASSLGGTGRWEDTQYF. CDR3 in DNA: TGTGCCAGCAGTTTAGGGGGGACAGGACGATGGGAGGATACGCAGTATTTT.

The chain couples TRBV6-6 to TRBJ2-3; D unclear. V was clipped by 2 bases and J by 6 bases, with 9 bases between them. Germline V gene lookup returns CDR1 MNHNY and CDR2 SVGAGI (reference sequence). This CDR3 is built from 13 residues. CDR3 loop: CASSYVNRDTQYF. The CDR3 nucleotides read TGTGCCAGCAGTTACGTGAACCGGGATACGCAGTATTTT.

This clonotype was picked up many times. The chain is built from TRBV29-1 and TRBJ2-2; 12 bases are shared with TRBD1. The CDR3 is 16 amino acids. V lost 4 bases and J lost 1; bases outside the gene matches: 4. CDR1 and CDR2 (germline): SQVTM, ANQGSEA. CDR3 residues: CSVGDRGLVNTGELFF. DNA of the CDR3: TGCAGCGTTGGGGACAGGGGGCTCGTGAACACCGGGGAGCTGTTTTTT.

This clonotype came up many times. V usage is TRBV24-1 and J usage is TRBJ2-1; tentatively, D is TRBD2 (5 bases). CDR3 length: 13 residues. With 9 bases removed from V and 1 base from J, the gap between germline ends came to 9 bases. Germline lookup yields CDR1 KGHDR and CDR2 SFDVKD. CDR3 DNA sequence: TGTGCCACCCGGAGCGGTTCCTACAATGAGCAGTTCTTC. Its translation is CATRSGSYNEQFF.

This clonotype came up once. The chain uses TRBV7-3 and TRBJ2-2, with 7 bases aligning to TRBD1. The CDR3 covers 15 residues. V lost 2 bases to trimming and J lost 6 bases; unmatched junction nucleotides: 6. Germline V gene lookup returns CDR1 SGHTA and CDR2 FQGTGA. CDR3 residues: CASSLQGVLPGELFF. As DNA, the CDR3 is TGTGCCAGCAGCTTACAGGGGGTACTCCCCGGGGAGCTGTTTTTT.